The T cell receptor beta chain described here comes from a study of cytomegalovirus exposure and HLA in healthy donors (TCRdb year 2017). For the wider study: An earlier analysis of 587 of the donors reported 250 to 350 Gb of sequence data and 95 million to 140 million unique TCR beta sequences obtained from some 200 million T cells. In addition to the first cohort of 650 to 800 subjects, a separate validation cohort of about 120 different subjects was used. The study was designed to test whether signatures of past pathogen exposure could be identified by cataloging public T cell receptors. HLA typing covered class I and class II loci at four-digit resolution. To study patterns of TCR occurrence, a later analysis re-analyzed previously published TCR beta repertoires from 550 to 800 donors and added high-resolution HLA genotyping. An earlier analysis of 500 to 750 of the donors applied high-throughput TCR beta sequencing to assess whether each TCR beta V gene segment acted as functional or pseudogenic. Four or five DR-DQ haplotypes were handled as single units for association and clustering because linkage in the cohort was strong. Donor age, sex, ethnicity and CMV serostatus were compiled alongside the repertoire data. In a later genetic analysis, genome-wide SNP genotypes for about three fifths of the 666 donors were used, and that subset was treated as a discovery cohort. Rather than using new phenotypic data, the later analysis identified candidate immune exposures from TCR beta sequences and from how often those sequences occurred across donors. Typing coverage differed by locus: A, B, C, DRB1 and DQB1 were typed in about 629-640 donors, DQA1 in 500 to 550, DPA1 in approximately 610, and DPB1 in 472. The study combined high-throughput TCR immunosequencing, statistical association of individual TCRs with disease status, and machine learning to predict cytomegalovirus infection status. The T cell repertoires of some 700 subjects were profiled by immunosequencing and related to cytomegalovirus serostatus. On average, over 200,000 unique TCR beta nucleotide sequences were sequenced per donor among more than 350 genotyped donors of the cohort, with roughly 18% of those sequences being non-productive. Every repertoire in the discovery cohort had been generated on one and the same sequencing platform. An early release covering roughly 640 HLA-typed donors comprised approximately 290 gigabases of sequencing data and tens of millions of unique TCR sequences. Among the approximately 430 genotyped donors, around 81% belonged to the genetic ancestry cluster associated with self-reported Caucasian donors. Study-wide findings and limitations: Approximately 16 rarely observed V segments, including chromosome 9 orphons, were excluded from the earlier analysis of some 590 of the donors because counts were too low. Most TCR sequences were seen in very few donors, while some public TCRs were found in many individuals. Specific HLA alleles were associated with 15,000 to 20,000 TCR beta sequences at a false discovery rate of 0.05 in a later analysis. The presence/absence analyses assumed that sequencing depth was roughly uniform across donors, and that assumption may not be true. A further reported finding was that TCR beta sequences accurately predicted the HLA-A and HLA-B alleles for most subjects in the first cohort. Correlated functional status among segregating V segments might be attributable to linkage disequilibrium, but an unknown experimental factor could not be ruled out. According to a later analysis, most CMV-associated TCR beta chains appeared to be HLA-restricted, and the HLA associations seemed to be driven largely by CMV exposure. The authors suggested that the approach could potentially be generalized to other disease states and immunological phenotypes. In a later analysis, the rate of TCR association differed among HLA loci, with DRB1 alleles having the most associated TCRs and HLA-C alleles having the fewest. In both the original and validation cohorts, the classifier was reported to diagnose cytomegalovirus status with high specificity and sensitivity. A cluster of highly shared sequence variants was judged likely to be a technical artifact of the sequencing pipeline. According to a later analysis, parvovirus B19, influenza, CMV and Epstein-Barr virus appeared linked to several top co-occurrence clusters. Because the 87-base-pair reads could not distinguish some IMGT-functional V segments, including TRBV6-2 and TRBV6-3, those segments were excluded. A few of the identified cytomegalovirus-associated TCR beta chains were confirmed in vitro to be specific for cytomegalovirus antigens. Immune exposure information for the cohort was limited to CMV serostatus. Because some donors lacked HLA typing at each locus, the association tests relied only on the typed subset. In this cohort, only TCR beta chains were sequenced, and detectable features were limited by the absence of alpha or paired-chain data. In the study, 150 to 200 TCR beta chains were listed as associated with cytomegalovirus. A later analysis found that HLA-associated TCR beta chains were more clonally expanded and had lower generation probabilities than equally common non-associated chains. When HLA alleles, especially DR and DQ, strongly co-occurred, TCR associations were difficult to assign to individual alleles. Compared with the roughly 700-donor mean, donors in an Asian-associated ancestry cluster had fewer N-insertions in productive TCRs, according to a later genetic analysis. V-gene and J-gene trimming of TCR beta chains was associated with a missense DCLRE1C variant in a later genetic analysis, and the association was replicated in an independent cohort. In an earlier analysis of some 500 of the donors, most TCR beta V segments appeared in productive rearrangements about 90% or about 30% of the time, broadly matching IMGT annotations.

The CDR3 runs 15 residues from the cysteine to the phenylalanine. The CDR3 DNA has 45 bases and is translated from base 1. According to the germline V gene (reference sequence), CDR1 reads SGHNT and CDR2 reads YYREEE. From V the trimming removes 5 bases and from J it removes 1 base, while the gene matches leave 6 bases of the junction unaccounted for. Note on this clone: It lacks a known antigen. Base quality data are lacking; no much larger clone is found one base away.

Library generation was performed with the immunoSEQ multiplex PCR assay. The multiplex PCR relied on a mix of 60 forward primers for TCR Vbeta segments and 13 reverse primers for TCR Jbeta segments. The CDR3 region of rearranged TCR beta genes was amplified from genomic DNA by a multiplex PCR assay. Amplified TCR beta libraries were sequenced as 87-base-pair reads on the Illumina HiSeq System. Per the original workflow: A later analysis tallied 70 million to 100 million unique TCR beta chains across the 600 to 700 repertoires, and some 10 million of those chains were shared by two or more donors. To remove PCR and sequencing errors, raw reads were error-corrected and collapsed into unique sequences using a nearest-neighbor algorithm that merged closely related sequences. Alignment of CDR3 sequences to IMGT reference sequences was used to assign V, D and J gene segments. Each retained sequence needed at least a six-nucleotide match to both a V gene segment and a J gene segment. Rearrangements were classified as productive when the CDR3 lacked stop codons and remained in frame with V and J, and all other rearrangements were classified as non-productive. Following IMGT convention, CDR3 was defined as the stretch from the second conserved V-encoded cysteine up to the conserved J-encoded phenylalanine. In an earlier analysis of roughly 610 of the donors, sequences lacking an unambiguous match to a single V gene segment were excluded. An earlier analysis of approximately 590 of the donors classified V segments as functional when productive rearrangements were above 56.7% and as segregating when the standard deviation between donors was above 5%. To diagnose cytomegalovirus status from the catalog of TCR beta chain sequences, a statistical classification framework was built. V and J gene assignment, in a later analysis, came from comparing TCR nucleotide sequences with IMGT/GENE-DB human TR gene sequences. In a later analysis, CDR3 sequences and most-parsimonious VDJ recombination scenarios were assigned using the TCRdist pipeline. In a later analysis, every TCR beta chain was defined by the combination of its CDR3 amino acid sequence and its V-gene family, and reads without a unique V-gene family were dropped. As a way to deal with suspected cross-contamination and a sequencing artifact, a later analysis dropped approximately 570 nucleotide sequences that were highly shared and had low generation probability. In a later analysis, a clonal expansion index for each public chain was calculated from normalized within-repertoire ranks of inferred template counts. Generation probabilities in a later analysis came from a VDJ recombination model fitted to out-of-frame rearrangements, and those results were checked against IGoR. Hypergeometric tests were used in a later analysis to score TCR-TCR, TCR-HLA and TCR-CMV co-occurrence, with a repertoire-size bias correction applied to the TCR pairs. False discovery rates were estimated in a later analysis by permuting HLA or CMV assignments 20 times. A later analysis grouped co-occurring TCRs with DBSCAN, adding TCRdist sequence similarity when clustering within HLA-allele-positive subsets. Repertoires with fewer than 30,000 or more than 120,000 public chains, plus five repertoires with anomalous nucleotide sharing, were excluded from co-occurrence clustering. In TCRdb, the immuneACCESS table is reduced to in-frame sequences with V and J assigned. These tables do not hold every clone; where another copy was compared, an unresolved V gene accounts for under half, and the others remain unexplained. V, J and clone size were drawn from that table, and D and trimming were deduced from the DNA. This sample lists some 96,000 clones; 50% to 80% were detected once. The leading ten clones occupy roughly 3.2% of the sample.

The cohort was made up of about 670 healthy bone marrow donors. At the time of sampling, every cohort member was nominally healthy, though immune exposures that went unrecorded were likely present. The donor tested CMV seronegative, placing the donor among the approximately 360 seronegative members of the cohort. A peripheral blood sample was provided by each donor, and peripheral blood mononuclear cells were used for TCR beta sequencing. Genomic DNA extraction from the blood cell samples was performed with the Qiagen DNeasy Blood Extraction Kit. The receptor comes from a man between 60 and 75 years old in good health and CMV-seronegative. The sequence links TRBV5-4 to TRBJ2-5; TRBD2 fits 9 bases in the junction. Material: PBMCs. The nucleotide sequence reads TGTGCCAGCAGTTTAGCGGGGGCCCTCCAAGAGACCCAGTACTTC. The translation is CASSLAGALQETQYF.